The 10 T cell receptor beta chains reported below all come from one sample, sequenced in a study of cytomegalovirus exposure and HLA in healthy donors (dated by TCRdb to 2017 to 2019). Library preparation employed the immunoSEQ multiplex PCR assay. TCRdb retrieved this table from immuneACCESS and kept in-frame rearrangements only. Not all clones are present; in checked studies, unresolved V genes account for under half, and no reason is known for the remainder. Counted in this sample were 150,000 to 200,000 clones; less than 95% of them appeared once. The top ten hold 3% of the sample. The sequencing input was PBMCs. These receptors all come from a woman between 18 and 30 years old in good health and CMV-seropositive.

The chain joins TRBV7-9 to TRBJ2-3, with D perhaps TRBD1 (6 bases). This CDR3 spans 16 amino acids. Trimming left V 6 bases short and J 4 bases short, with 20 bases between. Germline CDR1 and CDR2: SEHNR and FQNEAQ (reference sequence). CDR3 nucleotide sequence: TGTGCCAGCAGTACCCAAACAGGGCCCGGACCAGATACGCAGTATTTT. Residues: CASSTQTGPGPDTQYF.

The rearrangement joins TRBV28 to TRBJ2-5, with D perhaps TRBD2 (7 bases). This CDR3 has 14 amino acids. Germline V gene sequence: CDR1 MDHEN, CDR2 SYDVKM. V lost 2 bases, J lost 5 bases, and 12 bases lay in between. In nucleotides, the CDR3 is TGTGCCAGCAGTTTAACGGGGGGCCGGGAGACCCAGTACTTC. Protein: CASSLTGGRETQYF.

V and J are TRBV6-6 and TRBJ1-1; D is possibly TRBD1 (5 bases). The V gene lost 6 bases and the J gene lost 3 bases, with 11 bases spanning the gap. The V gene's germline CDR1 is MNHNY and CDR2 SVGAGI (reference sequence). The CDR3 loop spans 13 amino acids. CDR3 sequence reads: CASSPGGDTEAFF. The CDR3 region has the DNA TGTGCCAGCAGCCCCGGGGGGGACACTGAAGCTTTCTTT.

This chain links TRBV29-1 with TRBJ2-7; D is perhaps TRBD2 (6 bases). CDR1 is SQVTM, CDR2 ANQGSEA, per germline. CDR3 length: 13 amino acids. V was cut by 7 bases and J by 2 bases, with 15 bases left in between. CDR3 amino acids: CSAGLSGPYEQYF. CDR3 nucleotides: TGCAGCGCCGGACTAAGCGGACCCTACGAGCAGTACTTC.

The V call is TRBV2, the J call TRBJ1-2; 9 nucleotides line up with TRBD1. This CDR3 is 16 amino acids long. Trimming removed 5 bases from V and 6 bases from J; junction bases left unmatched: 13. Germline V CDR1 and CDR2: SNHLY, FYNNEI. CDR3: CASSPQGQGSIDGYTF. DNA for the CDR3: TGTGCCAGCAGTCCCCAAGGACAGGGGAGTATCGATGGCTACACCTTC.

Of note for this clone: This clone may be a read error of a much larger clone one base away. This chain links TRBV6-5 with TRBJ2-3, with 8 bases fitting TRBD1. V trimming: 0 bases; J trimming: 5 bases; junction bases outside the gene matches: 4. The CDR3 is 15 amino acids. CDR1 and CDR2 (germline): MNHEY, SVGAGI. The CDR3 sequence: CASSYSGQVIDTQYF. Written as DNA, the CDR3 is TGTGCCAGCAGTTACTCGGGACAGGTCATAGATACGCAGTATTTT.

This chain joins TRBV4-1 and TRBJ1-2; D is undetermined. Germline values: CDR1 MGHRA, CDR2 YSYEKL. Trimming cost V 3 bases and J 4 bases, with 9 bases left between them. The CDR3 sequence is 13 residues long. CDR3 protein: CASSQAAPYGYTF. The CDR3 DNA reads as TGCGCCAGCAGCCAGGCCGCCCCCTATGGCTACACCTTC.

This clone was seen just once. The gene calls are TRBV6-4 and TRBJ1-5; D possibly corresponds to TRBD1 (5 bases). CDR3 size: 15 residues. Germline CDR1 reads MRHNA; CDR2 reads SNTAGT. V lost 3 bases and J lost 2, with 11 bases in between. The CDR3 DNA sequence: TGTGCCAGCAGTGAGCAGGGAGGGGGCAATCAGCCCCAGCATTTT. Amino acids: CASSEQGGGNQPQHF.

The rearrangement links TRBV7-2 to TRBJ2-5; TRBD2 matches at 10 bases. Germline V gives CDR1 SGHTA, CDR2 FQGNSA. This CDR3 region has 17 residues. The V gene end was trimmed by 4 bases and the J gene end by 5 bases; junction bases not matched to a gene: 13. The CDR3, as DNA: TGTGCCAGCAGCTCGACTAGCGGGTTGATTGGAGGGGAGACCCAGTACTTC. It translates to CASSSTSGLIGGETQYF.

This chain joins TRBV11-3 and TRBJ2-5; D is possibly TRBD2 (5 bases). This CDR3 is built from 15 residues. CDR1 is SGHNT and CDR2 is YENEEA in the germline V gene. Trimming cost V 1 base and J 0 bases, with 9 bases left between them. The DNA for the CDR3 is TGTGCCAGCAGCTTAGGAGGGTCATACCAAGAGACCCAGTACTTC. Its translation: CASSLGGSYQETQYF.